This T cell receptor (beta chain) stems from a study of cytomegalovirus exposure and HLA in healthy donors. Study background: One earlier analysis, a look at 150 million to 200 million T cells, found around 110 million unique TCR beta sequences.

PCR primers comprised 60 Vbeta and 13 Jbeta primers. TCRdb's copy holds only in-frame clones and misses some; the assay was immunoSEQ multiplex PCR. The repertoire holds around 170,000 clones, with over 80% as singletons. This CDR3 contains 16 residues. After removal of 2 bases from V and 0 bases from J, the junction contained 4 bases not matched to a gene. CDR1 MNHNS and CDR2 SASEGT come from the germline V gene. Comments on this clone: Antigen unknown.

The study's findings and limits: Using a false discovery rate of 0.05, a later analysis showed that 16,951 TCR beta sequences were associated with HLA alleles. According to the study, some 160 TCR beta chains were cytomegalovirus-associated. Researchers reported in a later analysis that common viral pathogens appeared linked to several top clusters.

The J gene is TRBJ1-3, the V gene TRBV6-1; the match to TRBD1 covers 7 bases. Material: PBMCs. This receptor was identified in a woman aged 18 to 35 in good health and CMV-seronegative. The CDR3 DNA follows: TGTGCCAGCAGTGAACGACAGGGCTTCTCTGGAAACACCATATATTTT. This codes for CASSERQGFSGNTIYF.